This T cell receptor (beta chain) was recovered during a study of neurological immune-mediated disorders. Findings and caveats of the study: Expanded clones shared no CDR3 amino acid sequences across subjects, suggesting private repertoires in all groups. HTLV-1-associated myelopathy showed the most TCR clonal expansion; multiple sclerosis the least, below healthy controls.

The cDNA was produced through 5'RACE with 10-nucleotide random UMIs. TCRdb reprocessed the 5' RACE reads with MiXCR, giving one entry per CDR3 protein. The sample has 25,000 to 30,000 distinct CDR3 sequences, around a quarter seen once. With respect to this clonotype: Antigen unknown.

The CDR3 length is 15 residues. The ends lost 7 bases at V and 5 bases at J; junction bases unmatched: 13. Sorted libraries were made with approximately 920,000 CD4+ or CD8+ T cells. The chain recombines TRBV12-3 or TRBV12-4 with TRBJ1-1; 7 positions match TRBD1. This TCR derives from a middle-aged man with HTLV-1-associated myelopathy (HAM/TSP). Sequenced material: CD4+ T cells from blood. The chain's CDR3 is CASMGQTNIGTEAFF. CDR3 coding DNA: TGTGCCAGCATGGGACAGACAAACATAGGGACTGAAGCTTTCTTT.